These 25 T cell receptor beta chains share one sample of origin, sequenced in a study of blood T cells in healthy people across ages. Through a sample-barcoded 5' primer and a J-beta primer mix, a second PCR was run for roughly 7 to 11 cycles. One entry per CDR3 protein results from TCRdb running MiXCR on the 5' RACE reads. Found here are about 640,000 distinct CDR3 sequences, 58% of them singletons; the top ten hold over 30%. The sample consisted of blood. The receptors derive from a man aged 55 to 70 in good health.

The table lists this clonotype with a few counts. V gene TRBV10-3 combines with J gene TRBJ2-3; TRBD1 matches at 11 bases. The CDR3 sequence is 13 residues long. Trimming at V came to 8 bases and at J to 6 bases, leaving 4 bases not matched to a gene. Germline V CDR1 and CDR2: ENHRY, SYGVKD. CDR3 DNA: TGTGCCATCGCCGGGACAGGGGGGGATACGCAGTATTTT. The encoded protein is CAIAGTGGDTQYF.

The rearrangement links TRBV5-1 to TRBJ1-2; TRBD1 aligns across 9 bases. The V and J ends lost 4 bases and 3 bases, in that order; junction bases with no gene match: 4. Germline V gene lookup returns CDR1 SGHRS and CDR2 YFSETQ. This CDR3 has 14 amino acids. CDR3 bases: TGCGCCAGCAGCGACACAGGGGGCGACTATGGCTACACCTTC. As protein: CASSDTGGDYGYTF.

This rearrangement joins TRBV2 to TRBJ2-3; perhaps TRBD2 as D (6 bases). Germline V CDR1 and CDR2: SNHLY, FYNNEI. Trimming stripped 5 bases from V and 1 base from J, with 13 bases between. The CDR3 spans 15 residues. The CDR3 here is CASSPAGTGTDTQYF. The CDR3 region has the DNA TGTGCCAGCAGTCCGGCGGGGACGGGCACAGATACGCAGTATTTT.

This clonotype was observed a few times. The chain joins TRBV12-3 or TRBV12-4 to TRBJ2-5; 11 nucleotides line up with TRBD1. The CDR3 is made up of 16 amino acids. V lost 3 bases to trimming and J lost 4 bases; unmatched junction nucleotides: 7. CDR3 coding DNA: TGTGCCAGCAGTTTTGGACAGGGGGCTGTCGGAGAGACCCAGTACTTC. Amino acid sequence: CASSFGQGAVGETQYF.

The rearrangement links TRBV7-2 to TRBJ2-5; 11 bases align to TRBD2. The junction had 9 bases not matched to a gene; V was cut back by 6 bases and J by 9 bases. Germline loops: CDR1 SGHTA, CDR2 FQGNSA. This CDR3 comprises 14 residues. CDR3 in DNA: TGTGCCAGCAGACTAGCGGGGGCCGCAGTGGCCCAGTACTTC. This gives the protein CASRLAGAAVAQYF.

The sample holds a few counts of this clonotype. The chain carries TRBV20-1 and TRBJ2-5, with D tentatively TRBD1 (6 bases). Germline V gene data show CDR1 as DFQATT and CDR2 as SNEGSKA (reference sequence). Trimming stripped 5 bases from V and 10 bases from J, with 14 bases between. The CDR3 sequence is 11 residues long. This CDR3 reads CSAHRGGFQYF. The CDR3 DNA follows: TGCAGTGCTCACAGAGGGGGATTCCAGTACTTC.

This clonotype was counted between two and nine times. CDR3 protein: CASSSGLAGRETQYF. CDR3 bases: TGTGCCAGCAGCTCCGGACTAGCGGGCCGGGAGACCCAGTACTTC. The chain recombines TRBV11-2 with TRBJ2-5; TRBD2 aligns across 11 bases. This CDR3 has 15 residues. Germline V gene lookup returns CDR1 SGHAT and CDR2 FQNNGV. With V trimmed by 4 bases and J by 5 bases, 6 bases remained unmatched.

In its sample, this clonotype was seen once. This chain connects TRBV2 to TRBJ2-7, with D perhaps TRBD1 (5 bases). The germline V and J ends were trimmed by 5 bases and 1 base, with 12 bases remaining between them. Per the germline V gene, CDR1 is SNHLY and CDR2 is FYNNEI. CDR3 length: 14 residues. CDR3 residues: CASSPDMSSYEQYF. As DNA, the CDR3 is TGTGCCAGCAGTCCGGACATGTCGTCCTACGAGCAGTACTTC.

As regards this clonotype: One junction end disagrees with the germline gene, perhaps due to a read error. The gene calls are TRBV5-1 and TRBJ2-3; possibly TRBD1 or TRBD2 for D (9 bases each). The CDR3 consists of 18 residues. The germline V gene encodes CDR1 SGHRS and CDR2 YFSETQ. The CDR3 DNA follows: TGCGCCGGCAGCTTGGTGACAGGGGGACTAGCTGAGACAGATACGCAGTATTTT. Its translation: CAGSLVTGGLAETDTQYF. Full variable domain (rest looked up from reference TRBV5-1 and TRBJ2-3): KAGVTQTPRYLIKTRGQQVTLSCSPISGHRSVSWYQQTPGQGLQFLFEYFSETQRNKGNFPGRFSGRQFSNSRSEMNVSTLELGDSALYLCAGSLVTGGLAETDTQYFGPGTRLTVL.

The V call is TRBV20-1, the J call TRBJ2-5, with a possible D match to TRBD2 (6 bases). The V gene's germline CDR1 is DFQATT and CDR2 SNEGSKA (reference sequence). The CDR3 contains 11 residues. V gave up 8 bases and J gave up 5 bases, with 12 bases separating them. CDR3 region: CSCRLVETQYF. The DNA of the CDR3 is TGCAGTTGTCGACTAGTTGAGACCCAGTACTTC.

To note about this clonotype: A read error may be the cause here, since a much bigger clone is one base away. CDR3: CASIVAGGVNEQFF. The CDR3 DNA follows: TGTGCCAGCATTGTGGCAGGTGGGGTCAATGAGCAGTTCTTC. The chain couples TRBV6-4 to TRBJ2-1; D gene unclear. The germline V gene has CDR1 MRHNA and CDR2 SNTAGT. Trimming took 7 bases from V and 6 from J, leaving 16 bases between them. This CDR3 comprises 14 residues.

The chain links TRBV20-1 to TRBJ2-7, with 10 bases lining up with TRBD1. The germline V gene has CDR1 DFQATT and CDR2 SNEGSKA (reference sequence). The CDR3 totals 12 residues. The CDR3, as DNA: TGCAGCCTACAAATCCCGGACAGGGGGTTGTACTTC. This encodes CSLQIPDRGLYF.

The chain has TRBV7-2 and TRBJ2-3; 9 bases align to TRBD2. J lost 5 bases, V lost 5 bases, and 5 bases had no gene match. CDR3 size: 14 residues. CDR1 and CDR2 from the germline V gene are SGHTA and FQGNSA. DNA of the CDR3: TGTGCCAGCAGCCGGACTAGCGACCAAGATACGCAGTATTTT. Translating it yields CASSRTSDQDTQYF. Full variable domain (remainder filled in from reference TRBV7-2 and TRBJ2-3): GAGVSQSPSNKVTEKGKDVELRCDPISGHTALYWYRQSLGQGLEFLIYFQGNSAPDKSGLPSDRFSAERTGGSVSTLTIQRTQQEDSAVYLCASSRTSDQDTQYFGPGTRLTVL.

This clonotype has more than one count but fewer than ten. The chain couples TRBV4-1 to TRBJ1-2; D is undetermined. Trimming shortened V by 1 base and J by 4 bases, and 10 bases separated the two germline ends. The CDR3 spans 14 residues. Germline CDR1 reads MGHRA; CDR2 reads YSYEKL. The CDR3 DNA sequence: TGCGCCAGCAGCCAAGGGTTTGTGGGCTATGGCTACACCTTC. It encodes CASSQGFVGYGYTF.

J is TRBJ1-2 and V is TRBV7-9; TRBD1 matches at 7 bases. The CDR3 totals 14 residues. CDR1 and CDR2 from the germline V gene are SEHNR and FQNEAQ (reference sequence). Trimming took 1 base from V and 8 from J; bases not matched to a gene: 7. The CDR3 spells CASSLEGALGGYTF. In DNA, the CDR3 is TGTGCCAGCAGCTTAGAGGGGGCGCTTGGCGGCTACACCTTC.

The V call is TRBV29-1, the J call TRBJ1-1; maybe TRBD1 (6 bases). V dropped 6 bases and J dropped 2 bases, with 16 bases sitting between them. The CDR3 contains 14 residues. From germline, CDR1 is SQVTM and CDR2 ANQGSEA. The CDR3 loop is CSVDQGWLNTEAFF. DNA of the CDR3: TGCAGCGTGGACCAGGGGTGGCTAAACACTGAAGCTTTCTTT.

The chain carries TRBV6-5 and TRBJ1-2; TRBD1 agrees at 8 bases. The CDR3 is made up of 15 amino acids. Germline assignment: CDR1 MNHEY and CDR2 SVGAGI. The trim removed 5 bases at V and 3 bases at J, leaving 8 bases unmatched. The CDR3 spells CASSRWTGWDYGYTF. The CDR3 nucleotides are TGTGCCAGCAGTAGATGGACAGGGTGGGACTATGGCTACACCTTC.

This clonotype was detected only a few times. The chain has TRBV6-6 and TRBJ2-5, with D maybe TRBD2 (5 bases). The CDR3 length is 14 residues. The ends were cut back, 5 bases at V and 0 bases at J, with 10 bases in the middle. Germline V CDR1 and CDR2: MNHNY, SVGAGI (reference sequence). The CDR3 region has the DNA TGTGCCAGCAGTGGAGTAGCGTACCAAGAGACCCAGTACTTC. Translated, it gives CASSGVAYQETQYF.

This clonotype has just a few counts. This CDR3 is CASSSGTYQETQYF. Here the CDR3 DNA reads TGTGCCAGCAGCTCGGGGACCTACCAAGAGACCCAGTACTTC. V is TRBV5-4 and J is TRBJ2-5; the D call may be TRBD1 or TRBD2 (5 bases each). V lost 3 bases to trimming and J lost 0 bases, with 9 bases between them. This CDR3 spans 14 amino acids. Germline-derived CDR1 and CDR2 are SGHNT and YYREEE (reference sequence).

The DNA of the CDR3 is TGCAGTGCTGAACGGGAGGCCAATCAGCCCCAGCATTTT. It is translated as CSAEREANQPQHF. The chain employs TRBV20-1 and TRBJ1-5, with D unresolved. Germline V gene data show CDR1 as DFQATT and CDR2 as SNEGSKA (reference sequence). The CDR3 has 13 amino acids. Trimming shortened V by 5 bases and J by 3 bases, and 11 bases separated the two germline ends.

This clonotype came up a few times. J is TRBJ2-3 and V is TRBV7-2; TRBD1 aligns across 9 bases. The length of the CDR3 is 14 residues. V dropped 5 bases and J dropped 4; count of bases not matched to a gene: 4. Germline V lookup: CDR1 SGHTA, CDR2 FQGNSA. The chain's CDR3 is CASSPGTGSDTQYF. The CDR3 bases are TGTGCCAGCAGCCCGGGGACAGGGTCAGATACGCAGTATTTT. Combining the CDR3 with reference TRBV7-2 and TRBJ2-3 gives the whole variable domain GAGVSQSPSNKVTEKGKDVELRCDPISGHTALYWYRQSLGQGLEFLIYFQGNSAPDKSGLPSDRFSAERTGGSVSTLTIQRTQQEDSAVYLCASSPGTGSDTQYFGPGTRLTVL.

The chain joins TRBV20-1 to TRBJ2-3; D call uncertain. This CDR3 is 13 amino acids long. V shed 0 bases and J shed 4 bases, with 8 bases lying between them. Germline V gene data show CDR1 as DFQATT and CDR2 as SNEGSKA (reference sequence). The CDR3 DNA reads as TGCAGTGCTAGAGATCTCTTACCAGATACGCAGTATTTT. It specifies CSARDLLPDTQYF.

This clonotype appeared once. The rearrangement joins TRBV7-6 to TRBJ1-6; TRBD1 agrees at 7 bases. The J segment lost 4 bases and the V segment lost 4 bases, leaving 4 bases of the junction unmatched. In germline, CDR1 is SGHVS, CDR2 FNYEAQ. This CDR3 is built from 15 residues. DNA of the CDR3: TGTGCCAGCAGCTCCCGACAGGGATATAATTCACCCCTCCACTTT. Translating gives CASSSRQGYNSPLHF.

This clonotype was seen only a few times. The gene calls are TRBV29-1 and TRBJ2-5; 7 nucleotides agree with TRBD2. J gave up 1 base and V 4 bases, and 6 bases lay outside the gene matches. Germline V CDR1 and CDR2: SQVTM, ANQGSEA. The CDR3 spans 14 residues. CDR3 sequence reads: CSVGASGTQETQYF. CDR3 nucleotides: TGCAGCGTTGGGGCTAGCGGTACCCAAGAGACCCAGTACTTC. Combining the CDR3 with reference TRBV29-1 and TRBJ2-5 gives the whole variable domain SAVISQKPSRDICQRGTSLTIQCQVDSQVTMMFWYRQQPGQSLTLIATANQGSEATYESGFVIDKFPISRPNLTFSTLTVSNMSPEDSSIYLCSVGASGTQETQYFGPGTRLLVL.

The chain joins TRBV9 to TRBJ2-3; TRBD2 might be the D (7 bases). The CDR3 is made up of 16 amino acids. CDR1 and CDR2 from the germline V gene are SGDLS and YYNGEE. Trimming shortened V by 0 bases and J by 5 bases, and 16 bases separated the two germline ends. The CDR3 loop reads CASSVDGGGAQDTQYF. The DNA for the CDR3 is TGTGCCAGCAGCGTAGACGGAGGGGGGGCCCAAGATACGCAGTATTTT.